These 27 T cell receptor beta chains were sequenced from one sample in a study of long-term antiretroviral therapy in people with HIV. Version v3.0 of the immunoSEQ assay ran at survey level. The protocol was immunoSEQ multiplex PCR, while the TCRdb copy is restricted to in-frame clones and leaves out a portion. Of around 22,000 clones detected, roughly 94% appear once; the ten largest clones hold less than 2.5%. Material: unsorted PBMCs, obtained 4.9 years after starting antiretroviral therapy. The receptors derive from a woman aged 50 to 65 with HIV.

This clone has just one count. The rearrangement joins TRBV7-2 to TRBJ2-5; 11 positions match TRBD2. V lost 1 base, J lost 6 bases, and 4 bases stayed unmatched. Germline lookup yields CDR1 SGHTA and CDR2 FQGNSA. This CDR3 has 15 residues. The CDR3 region is CASSLEVAGGKTQYF. CDR3 bases: TGTGCCAGCAGCTTAGAAGTAGCGGGAGGGAAGACCCAGTACTTC.

The rearrangement uses TRBV10-3 and TRBJ1-2; 7 bases are shared with TRBD1. Germline CDR1 reads ENHRY; CDR2 reads SYGVKD. After removal of 6 bases from V and 8 bases from J, the junction contained 12 bases not matched to a gene. CDR3 length: 14 amino acids. The CDR3 loop is CAISSVTGISGYTF. The CDR3 DNA reads TGTGCCATCAGCTCCGTGACAGGGATAAGCGGCTACACCTTC.

The genes are TRBV5-8 and TRBJ2-1; D is ambiguous. V was clipped by 4 bases and J by 4 bases, with 12 bases between them. The germline CDR1 and CDR2 sequences are SGHTS and YDEGEE. The length of the CDR3 is 14 residues. Here the CDR3 DNA reads TGTGCCAGCAGCCTGAGGACGCGGTACAATGAGCAGTTCTTC. Protein: CASSLRTRYNEQFF. The whole variable domain, filled in from reference TRBV5-8 and TRBJ2-1, reads EAGVTQSPTHLIKTRGQQATLRCSPISGHTSVYWYQQALGLGLQFLLWYDEGEERNRGNFPPRFSGRQFPNYSSELNVNALELEDSALYLCASSLRTRYNEQFFGPGTRLTVL.

The chain carries TRBV7-2 and TRBJ2-5; possible D gene TRBD1, 6 bases. Germline V gene lookup returns CDR1 SGHTA and CDR2 FQGNSA. The CDR3 length is 13 residues. V was cut by 5 bases and J by 2 bases, with 9 bases left in between. Here the CDR3 reads CASSPDRQETQYF. CDR3 DNA: TGTGCCAGCAGCCCCGACAGGCAAGAGACCCAGTACTTC. Full variable domain (missing parts from reference TRBV7-2 and TRBJ2-5): GAGVSQSPSNKVTEKGKDVELRCDPISGHTALYWYRQSLGQGLEFLIYFQGNSAPDKSGLPSDRFSAERTGGSVSTLTIQRTQQEDSAVYLCASSPDRQETQYFGPGTRLLVL.

The rearrangement joins TRBV4-1 to TRBJ1-2; 8 bases agree with TRBD1. The junction had 21 bases not matched to a gene; V was cut back by 4 bases and J by 2 bases. The CDR3 has 20 amino acids. Germline V gives CDR1 MGHRA, CDR2 YSYEKL. The CDR3 loop reads CASSPIGFPGQEISNYGYTF. Written as DNA, the CDR3 is TGCGCCAGCAGCCCCATCGGGTTTCCGGGACAGGAAATCTCGAACTATGGCTACACCTTC.

This rearrangement joins TRBV6-1 to TRBJ2-7; D unclear. Germline-derived CDR1 and CDR2 are MNHNS and SASEGT. This CDR3 has 15 residues. V shed 0 bases and J shed 0 bases, with 9 bases lying between them. In DNA, the CDR3 is TGTGCCAGCAGTGAAGCGGTTAGCAGCTCCTACGAGCAGTACTTC. It codes for CASSEAVSSSYEQYF.

This chain uses TRBV28 with TRBJ1-2; 7 bases fit TRBD1. The CDR3 runs 15 residues. V shed 3 bases and J 3 bases; nucleotides not matched to a gene: 7. Germline loops: CDR1 MDHEN, CDR2 SYDVKM. DNA of the CDR3: TGTGCCAGCAGTTTCTCAGGGGGTCCGGACTATGGCTACACCTTC. Its translation: CASSFSGGPDYGYTF.

The V gene is TRBV7-2, the J gene TRBJ1-1; TRBD1 might be the D (5 bases). The CDR3 runs to 17 residues. V lost 0 bases, J lost 1 base, and 15 bases lay in between. Germline V CDR1 and CDR2: SGHTA, FQGNSA. As DNA, the CDR3 is TGTGCCAGCAGCTTAGCGGCAGGGAAGGAGGGGAACACTGAAGCTTTCTTT. It yields the protein CASSLAAGKEGNTEAFF.

This chain links TRBV7-7 with TRBJ2-1; 10 bases agree with TRBD2. With 5 bases clipped from V and 4 bases from J, the junction kept 5 bases outside the gene matches. CDR1 and CDR2 from the germline V gene are SSHAT and FNYEAQ (reference sequence). This CDR3 is 15 amino acids long. The CDR3 DNA reads TGTGCCAGCAGCCCCGGGACTAGCGTTTACAATGAGCAGTTCTTC. The encoded protein is CASSPGTSVYNEQFF. The complete variable domain, with remaining parts taken from reference TRBV7-7 and TRBJ2-1, reads GAGVSQSPRYKVTKRGQDVTLRCDPISSHATLYWYQQALGQGPEFLTYFNYEAQPDKSGLPSDRFSAERPEGSISTLTIQRTEQRDSAMYRCASSPGTSVYNEQFFGPGTRLTVL.

The V and J genes are TRBV18 and TRBJ2-7; 7 bases fit TRBD1. CDR1 is KGHSH, CDR2 LQKENI, per germline. The CDR3 loop spans 13 amino acids. The V gene end was trimmed by 1 base and the J gene end by 5 bases; junction bases not matched to a gene: 2. CDR3 DNA sequence: TGTGCCAGCTCACCACGGACAGGAAACGAGCAGTACTTC. It is translated as CASSPRTGNEQYF.

V and J are TRBV6-5 and TRBJ2-2; no definite D call. Trimming left V 2 bases short and J 4 bases short, with 11 bases between. CDR1 is MNHEY and CDR2 is SVGAGI in the germline V gene. The CDR3 is 15 amino acids. The CDR3 reads CASSYRAKVTGELFF. The CDR3 nucleotides read TGTGCCAGCAGTTACAGGGCTAAAGTCACCGGGGAGCTGTTTTTT.

This clone was found a few times. The chain carries TRBV19 and TRBJ1-5; D remains ambiguous. CDR3 length: 14 residues. V was trimmed by 3 bases and J by 5 bases, leaving 11 bases between them. The V gene's germline CDR1 is LNHDA and CDR2 SQIVND (reference sequence). For the CDR3, the DNA is TGTGCCAGTAGTATTATGGGAGGAGATCAGCCCCAGCATTTT. Protein sequence: CASSIMGGDQPQHF.

The rearrangement links TRBV19 to TRBJ1-5, with D perhaps matching TRBD1 (6 bases). The CDR3 covers 16 residues. Germline V gene sequence: CDR1 LNHDA, CDR2 SQIVND (reference sequence). V shed 5 bases and J shed 0 bases, with 14 bases lying between them. The DNA of the CDR3 is TGTGCCAGTAGTCCCGGGGGCGGCTATAGCAATCAGCCCCAGCATTTT. It is translated as CASSPGGGYSNQPQHF.

V gene TRBV27 combines with J gene TRBJ1-3, with TRBD1 matching 7 bases. J gave up 2 bases and V 7 bases, and 2 bases lay outside the gene matches. CDR3 length: 13 amino acids. The germline V gene encodes CDR1 MNHEY and CDR2 SMNVEV (reference sequence). The CDR3 DNA follows: TGTGCCAGCATGGACAGGACTGGAAACACCATATATTTT. It is translated as CASMDRTGNTIYF.

This clone has just a few counts. The chain recombines TRBV7-8 with TRBJ1-4, with unresolved D. Deletions cut 4 bases from V and 7 bases from J, with 13 bases between. There are 14 residues in the CDR3. The germline V gene encodes CDR1 SGHVS and CDR2 FQNEAQ. The CDR3 loop is CASSSREVFEKLFF. CDR3 DNA: TGTGCCAGCAGCTCCCGGGAGGTTTTTGAAAAACTGTTTTTT.

This chain uses TRBV5-1 with TRBJ2-2; D ambiguous. V was pared by 2 bases and J by 1 base, with 12 bases between. The germline V gene encodes CDR1 SGHRS and CDR2 YFSETQ. This CDR3 comprises 16 residues. The CDR3 sequence is CASSFSVALNTGELFF. As DNA, the CDR3 is TGCGCCAGCAGCTTTTCAGTCGCTCTGAACACCGGGGAGCTGTTTTTT.

The chain is built from TRBV4-1 and TRBJ2-7; 9 positions match TRBD1. V shed 1 base and J 0 bases; nucleotides not matched to a gene: 4. CDR1 MGHRA and CDR2 YSYEKL come from the germline V gene. The CDR3 loop spans 16 amino acids. CDR3 in amino acids: CASSQAGTGYSYEQYF. The CDR3 DNA sequence: TGCGCCAGCAGCCAAGCCGGGACAGGGTACTCCTACGAGCAGTACTTC.

The V gene is TRBV5-4, the J gene TRBJ2-7, with 7 bases aligning to TRBD1. V was clipped by 1 base and J by 2 bases; unmatched bases: 3. There are 14 residues in the CDR3. Germline V gene lookup returns CDR1 SGHNT and CDR2 YYREEE (reference sequence). The CDR3 DNA reads as TGTGCCAGCAGCTTGAGGGGACAGACCTACGAGCAGTACTTC. Its translation is CASSLRGQTYEQYF.

The chain has TRBV5-1 and TRBJ2-1, with 9 bases that match TRBD1. The length of the CDR3 is 15 residues. CDR1 and CDR2 (germline): SGHRS, YFSETQ. V lost 3 bases, J lost 8 bases, and 9 bases stayed unmatched. Here the CDR3 reads CASSSTGTGLDEQFF. CDR3 bases: TGCGCCAGCAGCTCGACCGGGACAGGGTTGGATGAGCAGTTCTTC.

The chain links TRBV5-4 to TRBJ2-7; D is possibly TRBD1 (5 bases). Germline loops: CDR1 SGHNT, CDR2 YYREEE (reference sequence). V lost 1 base, J lost 3 bases, and 5 bases lay in between. There are 12 residues in the CDR3. The CDR3 nucleotides are TGTGCCAGCAGCTTGCAGGGCTACGAGCAGTACTTC. Residues: CASSLQGYEQYF.

The chain couples TRBV28 to TRBJ1-1, with 8 positions matching TRBD1. Trimming cost V 6 bases and J 7 bases; bases outside gene matches: 4. Germline-derived CDR1 and CDR2 are MDHEN and SYDVKM. This CDR3 has 12 amino acids. For the CDR3, the DNA is TGTGCCAGCAGGGGGGACAGGTATGAAGCTTTCTTT. Its protein product is CASRGDRYEAFF.

V and J are TRBV25-1 and TRBJ2-7; D not certain. Per germline, CDR1 MGHDK and CDR2 SYGVNS. The CDR3 runs to 15 residues. Trimming removed 1 base from V and 4 bases from J, with 14 bases in between. DNA for the CDR3: TGTGCCAGCAGTGAATTCGGTCCCCTTCAATACGAGCAGTACTTC. The encoded protein is CASSEFGPLQYEQYF.

This chain uses TRBV10-3 with TRBJ2-7, with a weak D call TRBD2 (5 bases). Trimming left V 4 bases short and J 5 bases short, with 18 bases between. This CDR3 comprises 15 residues. Germline V CDR1 and CDR2: ENHRY, SYGVKD. CDR3: CAISALPNKEDEQYF. Written as DNA, the CDR3 is TGTGCCATCAGTGCCCTGCCTAACAAGGAGGACGAGCAGTACTTC.

The CDR3 region is CASSEYRGLNEQFF. CDR3 DNA: TGTGCCAGCAGTGAATATAGGGGGCTGAATGAGCAGTTCTTC. This rearrangement joins TRBV25-1 to TRBJ2-1; 7 positions agree with TRBD1. V lost 0 bases to trimming and J lost 7 bases; unmatched junction nucleotides: 3. Germline V gene data show CDR1 as MGHDK and CDR2 as SYGVNS. The length of the CDR3 is 14 residues.

The chain links TRBV7-6 to TRBJ2-7; D is unclear. Trimming cost V 2 bases and J 3 bases, with 5 bases left between them. Germline assignment: CDR1 SGHVS and CDR2 FNYEAQ. This CDR3 region has 12 residues. The CDR3 loop reads CASSLTGYEQYF. CDR3 coding DNA: TGTGCCAGCAGCTTAACCGGCTACGAGCAGTACTTC.

The CDR3 nucleotides are TGTGCCAGCAGCCAAGATTGGAGCGGGGGCACAGATACGCAGTATTTT. Amino acid sequence: CASSQDWSGGTDTQYF. V gene TRBV4-2 combines with J gene TRBJ2-3, with 7 bases that match TRBD2. V lost 0 bases, J lost 1 base, and 4 bases stayed unmatched. The CDR3 spans 16 residues. In germline, CDR1 is LGHNA, CDR2 YNFKEQ.

The chain joins TRBV7-2 to TRBJ2-1; 10 bases fit TRBD2. Trimming removed 2 bases from V and 6 bases from J; junction bases left unmatched: 10. This CDR3 has 17 amino acids. CDR1 and CDR2 (germline): SGHTA, FQGNSA. The CDR3 coding sequence is TGTGCCAGCAGCTTAAGGGGAGCGGGAGGGTTGCCCAATGAGCAGTTCTTC. It yields the protein CASSLRGAGGLPNEQFF.